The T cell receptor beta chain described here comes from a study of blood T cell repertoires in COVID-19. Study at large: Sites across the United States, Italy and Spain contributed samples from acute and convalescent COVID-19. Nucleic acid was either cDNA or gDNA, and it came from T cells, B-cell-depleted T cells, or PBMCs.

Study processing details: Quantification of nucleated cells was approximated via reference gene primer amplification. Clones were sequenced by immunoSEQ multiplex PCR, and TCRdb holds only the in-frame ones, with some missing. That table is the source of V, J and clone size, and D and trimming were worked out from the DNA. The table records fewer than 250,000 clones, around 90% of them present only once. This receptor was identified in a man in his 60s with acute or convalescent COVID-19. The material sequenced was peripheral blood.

CDR3 residues: CASSFPSPLAGGRETQYF. CDR3 sequence (DNA): TGTGCCAGCAGCTTCCCAAGTCCACTAGCGGGGGGGAGAGAGACCCAGTACTTC. The V call is TRBV7-7, the J call TRBJ2-5; 13 bases line up with TRBD2. Looked up from germline, CDR1 is SSHAT and CDR2 is FNYEAQ (reference sequence). This CDR3 spans 18 amino acids. Trimming took 3 bases from V and 4 from J; bases not matched to a gene: 11.